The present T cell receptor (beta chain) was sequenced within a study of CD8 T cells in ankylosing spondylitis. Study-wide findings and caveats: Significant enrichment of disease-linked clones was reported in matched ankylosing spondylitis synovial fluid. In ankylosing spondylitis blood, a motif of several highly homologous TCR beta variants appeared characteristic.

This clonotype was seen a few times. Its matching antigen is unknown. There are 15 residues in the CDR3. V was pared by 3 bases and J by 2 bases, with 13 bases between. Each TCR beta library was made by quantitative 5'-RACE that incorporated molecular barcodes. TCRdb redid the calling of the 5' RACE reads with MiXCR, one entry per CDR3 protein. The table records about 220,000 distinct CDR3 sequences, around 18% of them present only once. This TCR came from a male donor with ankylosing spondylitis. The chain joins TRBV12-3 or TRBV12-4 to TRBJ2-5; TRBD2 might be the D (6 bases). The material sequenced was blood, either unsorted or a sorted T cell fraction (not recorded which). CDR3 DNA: TGTGCCAGCAGTTTCGGACGGGAGCTACAAGAGACCCAGTACTTC. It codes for CASSFGRELQETQYF.